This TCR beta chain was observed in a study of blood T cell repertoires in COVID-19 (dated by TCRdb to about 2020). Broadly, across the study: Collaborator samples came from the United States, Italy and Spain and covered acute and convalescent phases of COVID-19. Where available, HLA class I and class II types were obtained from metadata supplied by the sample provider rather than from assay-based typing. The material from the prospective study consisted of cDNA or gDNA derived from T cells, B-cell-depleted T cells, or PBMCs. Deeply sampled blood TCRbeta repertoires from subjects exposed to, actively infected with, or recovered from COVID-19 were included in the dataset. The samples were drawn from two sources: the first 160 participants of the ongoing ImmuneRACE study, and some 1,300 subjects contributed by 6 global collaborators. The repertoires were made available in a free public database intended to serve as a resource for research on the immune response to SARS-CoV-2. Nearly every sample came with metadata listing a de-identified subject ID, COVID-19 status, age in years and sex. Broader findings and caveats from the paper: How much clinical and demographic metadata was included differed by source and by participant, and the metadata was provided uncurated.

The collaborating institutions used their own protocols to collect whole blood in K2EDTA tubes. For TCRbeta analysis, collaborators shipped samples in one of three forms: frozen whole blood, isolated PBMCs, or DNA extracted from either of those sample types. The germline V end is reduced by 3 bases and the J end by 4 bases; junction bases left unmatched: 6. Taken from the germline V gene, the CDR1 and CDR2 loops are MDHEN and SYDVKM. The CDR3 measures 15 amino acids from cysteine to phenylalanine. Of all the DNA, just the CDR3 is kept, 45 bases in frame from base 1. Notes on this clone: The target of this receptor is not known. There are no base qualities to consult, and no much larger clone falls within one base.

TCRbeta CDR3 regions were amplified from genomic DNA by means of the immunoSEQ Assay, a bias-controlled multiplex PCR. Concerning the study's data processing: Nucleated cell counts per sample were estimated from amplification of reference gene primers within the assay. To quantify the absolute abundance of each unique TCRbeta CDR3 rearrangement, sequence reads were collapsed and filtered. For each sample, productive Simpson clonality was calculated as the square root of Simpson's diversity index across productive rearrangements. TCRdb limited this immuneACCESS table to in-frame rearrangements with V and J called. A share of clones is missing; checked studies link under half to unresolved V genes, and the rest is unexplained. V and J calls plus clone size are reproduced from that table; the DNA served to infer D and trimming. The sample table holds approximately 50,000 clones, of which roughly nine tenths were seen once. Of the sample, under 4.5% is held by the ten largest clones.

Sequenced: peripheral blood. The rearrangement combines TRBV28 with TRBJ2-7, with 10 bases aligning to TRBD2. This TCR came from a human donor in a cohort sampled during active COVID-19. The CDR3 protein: CASSFRASGRYEQYF. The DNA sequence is TGTGCCAGCAGTTTCCGGGCTAGCGGGAGATACGAGCAGTACTTC.